This T cell receptor (beta chain) came from a study of human T cells and chemical hapten exposure. Study information: The study sensitized with 2% DPC on a 2 cm by 2 cm patch of upper inner arm skin. Patch tests put 0.01% DPC on the upper back, read at 6 days. General study points: Expanded TCRs grouped into significantly more large CDR3 similarity clusters than controls produced. Those TCRs sitting above 1 in 1000 frequency stayed the same with DPC sensitization.

In the case of this clonotype: The antigen remains undetermined.

Regarding time point: pre-sensitization, week 0. The treatment denotes: therapeutic diphenylcyclopropenone sensitization with weekly scalp DPC. TCRdb itself ran the RACE reads through MiXCR, one entry per CDR3 protein. The table lists around 42,000 distinct CDR3 sequences, 12% of them singletons. The CDR3 contains 13 residues. Germline loops: CDR1 DFQATT, CDR2 SNEGSKA (reference sequence). V gave up 2 bases and J gave up 6 bases; unmatched junction bases: 6. This material consisted of whole blood, taken in connection with sensitization to the hapten diphenylcyclopropenone (DPC). V gene TRBV20-1 combines with J gene TRBJ2-7, with 8 positions matching TRBD2. The origin of this receptor is a woman in her 30s with alopecia areata. Some clones in this sample may be carry-over from other donors' samples. This CDR3 reads CSARYGGDTEQYF. The CDR3 DNA follows: TGCAGTGCTAGATACGGGGGGGACACCGAGCAGTACTTC.